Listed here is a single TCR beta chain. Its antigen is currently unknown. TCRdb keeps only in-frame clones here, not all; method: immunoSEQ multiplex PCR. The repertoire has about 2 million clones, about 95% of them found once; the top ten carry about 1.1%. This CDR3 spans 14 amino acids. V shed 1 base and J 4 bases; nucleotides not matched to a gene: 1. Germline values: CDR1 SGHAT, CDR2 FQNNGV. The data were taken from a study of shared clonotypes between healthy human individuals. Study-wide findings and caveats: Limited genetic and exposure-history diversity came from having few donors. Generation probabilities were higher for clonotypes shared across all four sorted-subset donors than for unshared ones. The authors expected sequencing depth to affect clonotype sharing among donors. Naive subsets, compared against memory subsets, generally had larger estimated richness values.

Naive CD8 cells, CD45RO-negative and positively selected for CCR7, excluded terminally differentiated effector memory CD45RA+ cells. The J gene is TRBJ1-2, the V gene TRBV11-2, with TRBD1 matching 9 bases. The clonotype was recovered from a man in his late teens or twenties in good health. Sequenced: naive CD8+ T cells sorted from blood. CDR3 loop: CASSLGQGGYGYTF. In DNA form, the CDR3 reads TGTGCCAGCAGCTTAGGACAGGGGGGCTATGGCTACACCTTC.